This paragraph reports one T cell receptor (beta chain). Its antigen is not known. This sample also contains other DNA sequences that code for the same CDR3. CDR3 length equals 13 residues. Germline CDR1 is WSHSY and CDR2 is SAAADI. J lost 7 bases, V lost 6 bases, and 5 bases had no gene match. Sequenced by immunoSEQ multiplex PCR; TCRdb stores in-frame clones only, minus some. The repertoire holds 300,000 to 350,000 clones, with 88% as singletons. This sample is part of a study of cytomegalovirus exposure and HLA in healthy donors. Study background: The 90 to 150 validation repertoires, a later analysis reported, used the same platform as the roughly 660 repertoires from the first cohort. General study findings and limits: A list of around 160 TCR beta chains associated with cytomegalovirus was given.

The receptor was derived from a man aged 25 to 40 in good health and CMV-seronegative. This rearrangement joins TRBV10-2 to TRBJ2-1, with 8 bases fitting TRBD2. Sequenced input: PBMCs. CDR3 DNA sequence: TGCGCCAGCAGCCACCCGGGGGGGAATGAGCAGTTCTTC. The encoded protein is CASSHPGGNEQFF.